This T cell receptor beta chain was obtained from a study of T cells in localized non-small cell lung cancer. The ends lost 5 bases at V and 0 bases at J; junction bases unmatched: 10. The CDR3 has 17 amino acids. The germline gives CDR1 LNHDA, CDR2 SQIVND (reference sequence). Sequenced by immunoSEQ multiplex PCR; TCRdb stores in-frame clones only, minus some. The sample lists about 28,000 clones; roughly 80% were seen once. The receptor was derived from a man aged 40 to 75 with stage III lung adenocarcinoma. The genes are TRBV19 and TRBJ2-7; 10 nucleotides align to TRBD2. Here the sequenced sample was peripheral blood mononuclear cells, taken before any cancer treatment. The CDR3, as DNA: TGTGCCAGTAGTCCGACTCCGGGACTAGCGAACTCCTACGAGCAGTACTTC. Protein product: CASSPTPGLANSYEQYF.